The clone carrying this TCR beta chain was picked up a small number of times. Its antigen is as yet unknown. TCRdb re-derived calls from the 5' RACE reads in MiXCR, one entry per CDR3 protein. There are approximately 330,000 distinct CDR3 sequences in the sample; around 12% occur only once, and 2.5% to 4% lies in the top ten. Germline CDR1 and CDR2: SGHTA and FQGNSA. The CDR3 has 13 amino acids. The V end was cut by 1 base, the J end by 11 bases, with 14 bases between. This sample is drawn from a study of T cells after yellow fever vaccination. Study overall: Each low-cell-number fraction was prepared by means of SMART-Seq v4 Ultra Low Input.

Study-wide findings and caveats: Once the booster was given, most primary-vaccination clones reappeared, at approximately 97% for CD4 and roughly 86% for CD8. The secondary T-cell response peaked on day 5, not day 15, but was weaker.

The material sequenced was CD4+ T cells sorted from PBMCs, taken 15 days after the yellow fever booster vaccination. This clonotype was sampled from a man younger than 30 who received the YFV17D yellow fever vaccine. This chain connects TRBV7-2 to TRBJ1-1; D unclear. The chain's CDR3 is CASSLGLERRAFF. In DNA form, the CDR3 reads TGTGCCAGCAGCTTAGGTCTTGAACGGCGGGCTTTCTTT.